What follows describes a single TCR beta chain. V was clipped by 2 bases and J by 2 bases, with 6 bases between them. There are 13 residues in the CDR3. Germline CDR1 MNHEY, CDR2 SVGAGI. In the original processing: Estimated nucleated cell counts came from reference gene primer amplification. Produced via immunoSEQ multiplex PCR; TCRdb's table is partial and in-frame only. The V and J calls and clone size were taken over from that table, and D and trimming were inferred from the DNA. The sample contains approximately 150,000 clones, around 84% of which appear only once. The record originates from a study of blood T cell repertoires in COVID-19. While infection was still active, Seattle patients were enrolled and then followed longitudinally.

The V call is TRBV6-5, the J call TRBJ1-2; no clear D. The clonotype comes from an elderly woman with COVID-19, enrolled during active disease. Sample: peripheral blood. The CDR3 is CASSYGQNYGYTF. Written as DNA, the CDR3 is TGTGCCAGCAGTTACGGCCAGAACTATGGCTACACCTTC.